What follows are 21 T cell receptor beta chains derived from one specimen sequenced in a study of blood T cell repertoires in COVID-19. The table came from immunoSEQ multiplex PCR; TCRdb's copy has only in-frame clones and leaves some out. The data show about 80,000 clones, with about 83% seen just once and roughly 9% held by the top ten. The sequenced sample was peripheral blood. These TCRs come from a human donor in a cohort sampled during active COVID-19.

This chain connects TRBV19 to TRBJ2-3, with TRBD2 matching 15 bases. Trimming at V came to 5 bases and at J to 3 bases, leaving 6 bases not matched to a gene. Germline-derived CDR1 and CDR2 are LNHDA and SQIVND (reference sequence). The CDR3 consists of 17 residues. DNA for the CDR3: TGTGCCAGTAGTCTAGTTGGGACTAGCGGGAGGACAGATACGCAGTATTTT. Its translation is CASSLVGTSGRTDTQYF.

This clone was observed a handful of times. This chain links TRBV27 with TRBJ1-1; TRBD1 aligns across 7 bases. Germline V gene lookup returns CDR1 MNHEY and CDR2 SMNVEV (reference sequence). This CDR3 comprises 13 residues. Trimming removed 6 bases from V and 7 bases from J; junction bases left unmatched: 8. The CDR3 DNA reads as TGTGCCAGCAGCCACAGGGGAGAGAGTGAAGCTTTCTTT. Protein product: CASSHRGESEAFF.

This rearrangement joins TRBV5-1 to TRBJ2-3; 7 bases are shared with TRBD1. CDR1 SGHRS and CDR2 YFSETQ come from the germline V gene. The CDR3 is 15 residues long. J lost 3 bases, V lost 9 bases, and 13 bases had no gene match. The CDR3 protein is CAIRATGEITDTQYF. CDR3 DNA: TGCGCCATCCGCGCTACAGGGGAGATAACAGATACGCAGTATTTT. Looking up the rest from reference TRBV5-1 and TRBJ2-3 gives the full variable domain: KAGVTQTPRYLIKTRGQQVTLSCSPISGHRSVSWYQQTPGQGLQFLFEYFSETQRNKGNFPGRFSGRQFSNSRSEMNVSTLELGDSALYLCAIRATGEITDTQYFGPGTRLTVL.

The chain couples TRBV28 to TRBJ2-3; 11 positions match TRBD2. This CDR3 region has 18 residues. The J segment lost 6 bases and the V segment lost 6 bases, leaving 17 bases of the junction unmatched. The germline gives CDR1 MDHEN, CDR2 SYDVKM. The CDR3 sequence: CASRTPGLAEAGWDTQYF. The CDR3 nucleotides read TGTGCCAGCAGAACTCCGGGACTAGCGGAAGCTGGTTGGGATACGCAGTATTTT.

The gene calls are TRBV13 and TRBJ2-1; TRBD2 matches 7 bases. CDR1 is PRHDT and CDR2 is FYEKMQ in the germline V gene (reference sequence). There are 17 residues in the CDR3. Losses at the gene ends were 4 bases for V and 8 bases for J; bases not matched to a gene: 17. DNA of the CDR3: TGTGCCAGCAGCTCAGAGGCTAGCGGAGACCTCGTGGATGAGCAGTTCTTC. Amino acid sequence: CASSSEASGDLVDEQFF.

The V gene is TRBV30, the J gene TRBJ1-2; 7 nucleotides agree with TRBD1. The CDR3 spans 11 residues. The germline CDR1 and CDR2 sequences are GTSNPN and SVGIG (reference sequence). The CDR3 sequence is CGLGGSYGYTF. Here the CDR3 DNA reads TGTGGTCTAGGGGGCTCCTATGGCTACACCTTC.

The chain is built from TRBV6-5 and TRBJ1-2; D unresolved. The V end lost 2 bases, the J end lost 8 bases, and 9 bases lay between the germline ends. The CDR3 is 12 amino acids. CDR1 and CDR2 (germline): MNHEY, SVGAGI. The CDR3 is CASSYRGLGYTF. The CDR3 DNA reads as TGTGCCAGCAGTTACCGCGGCCTCGGCTACACCTTC.

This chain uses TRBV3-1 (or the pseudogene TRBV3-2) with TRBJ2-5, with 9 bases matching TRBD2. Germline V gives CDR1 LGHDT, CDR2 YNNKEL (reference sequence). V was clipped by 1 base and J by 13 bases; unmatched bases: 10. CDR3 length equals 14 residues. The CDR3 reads CASSQGEASGTLYF. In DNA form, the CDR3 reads TGTGCCAGCAGCCAAGGGGAGGCTAGCGGGACGCTGTACTTC.

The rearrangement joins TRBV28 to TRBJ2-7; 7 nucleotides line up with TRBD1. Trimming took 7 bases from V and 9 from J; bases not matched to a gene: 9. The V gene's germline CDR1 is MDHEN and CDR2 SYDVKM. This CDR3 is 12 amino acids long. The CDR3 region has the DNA TGTGCCAGCACTACAGGGGATCTCGGGCAGTACTTC. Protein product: CASTTGDLGQYF.

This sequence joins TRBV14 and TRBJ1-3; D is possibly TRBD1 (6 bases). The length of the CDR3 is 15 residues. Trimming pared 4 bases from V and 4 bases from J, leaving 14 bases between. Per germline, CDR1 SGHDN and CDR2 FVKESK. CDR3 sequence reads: CASSLRGGRGNTIYF. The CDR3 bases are TGTGCCAGCAGCCTTCGGGGGGGCCGCGGAAACACCATATATTTT.

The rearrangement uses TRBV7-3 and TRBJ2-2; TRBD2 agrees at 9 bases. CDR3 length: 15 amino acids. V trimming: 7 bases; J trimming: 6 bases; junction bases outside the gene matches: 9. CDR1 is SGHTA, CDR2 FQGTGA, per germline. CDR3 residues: CASKEAGGPAGELFF. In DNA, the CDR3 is TGTGCCAGCAAAGAGGCGGGAGGGCCGGCCGGGGAGCTGTTTTTT.

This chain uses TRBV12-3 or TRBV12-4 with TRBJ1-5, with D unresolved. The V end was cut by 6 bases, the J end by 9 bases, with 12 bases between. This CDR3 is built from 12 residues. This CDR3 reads CASSSDNGPQHF. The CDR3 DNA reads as TGTGCCAGCAGCTCCGACAACGGGCCCCAGCATTTT.

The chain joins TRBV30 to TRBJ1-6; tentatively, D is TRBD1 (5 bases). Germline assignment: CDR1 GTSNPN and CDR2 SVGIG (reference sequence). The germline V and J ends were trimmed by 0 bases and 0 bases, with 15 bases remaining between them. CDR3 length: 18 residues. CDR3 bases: TGTGCCTGGAGTGTCGGGCAGGGTCTCAGCTCCTATAATTCACCCCTCCACTTT. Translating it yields CAWSVGQGLSSYNSPLHF.

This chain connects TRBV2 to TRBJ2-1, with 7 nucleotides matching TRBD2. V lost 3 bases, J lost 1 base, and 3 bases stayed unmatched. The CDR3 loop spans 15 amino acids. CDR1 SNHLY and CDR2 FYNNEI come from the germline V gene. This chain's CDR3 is CASSEASGSYNEQFF. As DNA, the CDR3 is TGTGCCAGCAGTGAGGCTAGCGGTTCCTACAATGAGCAGTTCTTC.

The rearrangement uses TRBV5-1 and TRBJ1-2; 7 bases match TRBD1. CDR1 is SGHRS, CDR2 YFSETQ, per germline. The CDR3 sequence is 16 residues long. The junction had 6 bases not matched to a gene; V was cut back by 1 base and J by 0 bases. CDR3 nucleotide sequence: TGCGCCAGCAGCTTGCGACCTGGGACAGCTAACTATGGCTACACCTTC. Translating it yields CASSLRPGTANYGYTF.

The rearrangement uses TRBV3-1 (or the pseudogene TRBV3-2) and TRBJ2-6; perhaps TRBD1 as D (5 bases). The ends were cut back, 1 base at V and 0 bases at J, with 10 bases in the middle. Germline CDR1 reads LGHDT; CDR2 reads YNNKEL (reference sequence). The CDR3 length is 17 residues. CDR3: CASSQGAGPSGANVLTF. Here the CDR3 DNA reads TGTGCCAGCAGCCAAGGGGCAGGGCCCTCTGGGGCCAACGTCCTGACTTTC.

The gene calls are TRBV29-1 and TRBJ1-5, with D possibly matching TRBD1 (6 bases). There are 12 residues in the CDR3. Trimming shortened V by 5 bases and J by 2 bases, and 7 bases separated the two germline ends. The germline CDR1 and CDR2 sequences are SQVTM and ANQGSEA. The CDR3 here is CSVRQGNQPQHF. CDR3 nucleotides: TGCAGCGTTAGACAGGGCAATCAGCCCCAGCATTTT.

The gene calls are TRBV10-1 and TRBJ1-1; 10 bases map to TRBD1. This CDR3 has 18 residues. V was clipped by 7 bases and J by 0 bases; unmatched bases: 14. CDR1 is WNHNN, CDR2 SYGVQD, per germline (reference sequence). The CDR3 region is CASTTKGTGASMNTEAFF. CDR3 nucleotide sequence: TGCGCCAGCACCACCAAAGGGACAGGGGCGAGTATGAACACTGAAGCTTTCTTT.

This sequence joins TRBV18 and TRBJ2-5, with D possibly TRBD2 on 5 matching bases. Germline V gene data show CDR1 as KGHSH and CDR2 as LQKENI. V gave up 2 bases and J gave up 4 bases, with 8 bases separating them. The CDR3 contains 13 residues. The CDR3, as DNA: TGTGCCAGCTCACCAGCCCGGGGAGAGACCCAGTACTTC. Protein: CASSPARGETQYF.

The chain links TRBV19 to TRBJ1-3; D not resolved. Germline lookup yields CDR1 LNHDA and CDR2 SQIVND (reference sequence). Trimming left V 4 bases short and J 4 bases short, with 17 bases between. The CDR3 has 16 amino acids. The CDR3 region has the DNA TGTGCCAGTAGTACGAGGACGGGATCGGGCGGAAACACCATATATTTT. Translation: CASSTRTGSGGNTIYF. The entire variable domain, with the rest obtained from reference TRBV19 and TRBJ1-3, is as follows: DGGITQSPKYLFRKEGQNVTLSCEQNLNHDAMYWYRQDPGQGLRLIYYSQIVNDFQKGDIAEGYSVSREKKESFPLTVTSAQKNPTAFYLCASSTRTGSGGNTIYFGEGSWLTVV.

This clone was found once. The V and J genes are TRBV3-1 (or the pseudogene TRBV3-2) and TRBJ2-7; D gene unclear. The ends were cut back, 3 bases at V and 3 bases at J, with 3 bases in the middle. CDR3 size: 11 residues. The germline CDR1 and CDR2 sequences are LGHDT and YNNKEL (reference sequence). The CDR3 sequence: CASSHRYEQYF. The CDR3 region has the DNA TGTGCCAGCAGCCACCGCTACGAGCAGTACTTC.